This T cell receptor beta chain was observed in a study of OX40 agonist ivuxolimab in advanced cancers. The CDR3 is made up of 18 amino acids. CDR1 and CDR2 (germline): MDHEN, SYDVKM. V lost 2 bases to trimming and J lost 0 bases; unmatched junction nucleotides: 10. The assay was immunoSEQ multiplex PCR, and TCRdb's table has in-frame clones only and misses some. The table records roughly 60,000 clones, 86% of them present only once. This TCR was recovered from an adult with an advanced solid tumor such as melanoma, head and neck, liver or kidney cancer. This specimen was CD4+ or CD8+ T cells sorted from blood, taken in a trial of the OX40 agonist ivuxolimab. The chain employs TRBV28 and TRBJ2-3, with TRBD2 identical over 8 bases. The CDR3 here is CASSLRSSGVVSTDTQYF. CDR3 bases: TGTGCCAGCAGTTTACGCAGTAGCGGGGTAGTGAGCACAGATACGCAGTATTTT.